This TCR beta chain was obtained from a study of cytomegalovirus exposure and HLA in healthy donors. Regarding the study as a whole: When analyzed later, the rates of TCR association showed variation by HLA locus, with DRB1 the most and HLA-C the fewest. Most TCR sequences were seen very rarely across donors, but some public TCRs occurred in many.

Note on this clone: The antigen is unknown.

The PCR used 60 Vbeta and 13 Jbeta primers. Only in-frame clones appear in the TCRdb table, and some are missing; sequencing was by immunoSEQ multiplex PCR. The sample carries tens of thousands of clones, 82% recorded once. CDR1 is WSHSY and CDR2 is SAAADI in the germline V gene. The CDR3 covers 15 residues. V was cut by 7 bases and J by 0 bases, with 13 bases left in between. Sequenced material: PBMCs. This receptor was taken from a man aged 18 to 30 in good health and CMV-seronegative. V gene TRBV10-2 combines with J gene TRBJ1-5; unclear D gene. The CDR3 region is CASKSTEVSNQPQHF. CDR3 nucleotides: TGCGCCAGCAAGTCTACAGAAGTTAGCAATCAGCCCCAGCATTTT.